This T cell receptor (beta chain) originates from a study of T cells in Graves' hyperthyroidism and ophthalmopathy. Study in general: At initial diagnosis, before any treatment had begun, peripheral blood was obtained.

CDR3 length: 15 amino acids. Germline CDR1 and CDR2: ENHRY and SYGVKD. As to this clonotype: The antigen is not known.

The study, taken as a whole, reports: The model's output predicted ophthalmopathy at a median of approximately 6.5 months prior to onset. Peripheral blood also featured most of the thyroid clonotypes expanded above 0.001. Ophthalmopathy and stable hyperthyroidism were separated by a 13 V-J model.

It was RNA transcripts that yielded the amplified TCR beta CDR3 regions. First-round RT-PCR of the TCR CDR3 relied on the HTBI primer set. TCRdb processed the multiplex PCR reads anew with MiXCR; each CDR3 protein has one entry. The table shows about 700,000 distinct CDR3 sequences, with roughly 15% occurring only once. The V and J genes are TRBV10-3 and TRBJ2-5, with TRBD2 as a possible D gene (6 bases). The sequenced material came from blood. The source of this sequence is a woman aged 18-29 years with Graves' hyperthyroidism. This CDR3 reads CATGDSTRSIETQYF. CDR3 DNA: TGTGCAACGGGGGACTCCACGCGAAGTATAGAGACCCAGTACTTC.